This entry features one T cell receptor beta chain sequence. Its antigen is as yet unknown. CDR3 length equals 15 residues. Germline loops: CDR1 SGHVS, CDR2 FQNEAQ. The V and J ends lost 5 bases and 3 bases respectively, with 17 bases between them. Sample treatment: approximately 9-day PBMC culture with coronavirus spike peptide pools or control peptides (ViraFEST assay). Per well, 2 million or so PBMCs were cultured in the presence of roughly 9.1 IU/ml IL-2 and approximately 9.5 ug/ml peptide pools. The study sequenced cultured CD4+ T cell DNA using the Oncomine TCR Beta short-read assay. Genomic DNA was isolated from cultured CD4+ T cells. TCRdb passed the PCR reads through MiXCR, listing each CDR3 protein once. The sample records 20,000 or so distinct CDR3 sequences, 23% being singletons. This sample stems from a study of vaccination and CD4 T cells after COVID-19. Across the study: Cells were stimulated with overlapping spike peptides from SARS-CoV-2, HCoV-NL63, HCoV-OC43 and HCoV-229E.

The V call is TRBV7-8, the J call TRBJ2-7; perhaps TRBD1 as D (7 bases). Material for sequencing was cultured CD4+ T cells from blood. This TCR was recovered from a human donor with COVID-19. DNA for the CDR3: TGTGCCAGCAGCCCCGAGGAGGGGGCCTACTACGAGCAGTACTTC. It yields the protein CASSPEEGAYYEQYF.